The text below deals with one T cell receptor beta chain. Its antigen remains unknown. RNA transcripts gave rise to amplified TCR beta CDR3 regions. The HTBI primer set drove a first-round RT-PCR of the TCR CDR3. From the multiplex PCR reads, TCRdb called clonotypes with MiXCR, one entry per CDR3 protein. Of about 400,000 distinct CDR3 sequences listed, roughly an eighth are singletons. This sample is drawn from a study of T cells in Graves' hyperthyroidism and ophthalmopathy. Trimming stripped 5 bases from V and 4 bases from J, with 11 bases between. Germline V gene lookup returns CDR1 MNHEY and CDR2 SVGEGT. The CDR3 is made up of 14 amino acids. Points from the study as a whole: Ophthalmopathy onset followed model prediction by a median roughly six months.

Uncontrolled infections, other autoimmune diseases, pregnancy or lactation led to exclusion of patients. The authors obtained PBMCs from roughly 9.7 ml of fresh peripheral blood. This chain connects TRBV6-2 or TRBV6-3 to TRBJ2-2, with a weak D call TRBD2 (5 bases). Sequencing used blood. The source is a woman between 18 and 29 years old with Graves' hyperthyroidism. CDR3 sequence reads: CASSGGRLTGELFF. The CDR3, as DNA: TGTGCCAGCAGTGGAGGCAGGCTCACCGGGGAGCTGTTTTTT.